These T cell receptor beta chains were read from a single sample in a study of T-cell reconstitution after alpha-beta-depleted transplantation in children. MiXCR, applied by TCRdb to the PCR reads, yields one record per CDR3 protein. Found here are around 490,000 distinct CDR3 sequences, about an eighth of them singletons; the top ten hold 13% to 15%. This material consisted of PBMCs, mostly from graft donor cells, taken 180 days after TCRalphabeta/CD19-depleted stem cell transplant. These receptor sequences come from a female patient aged 2-9 years who had a stem cell transplant for aplastic anemia, so the T cells may come from the graft donor. CDR3s include the opening cysteine and the closing phenylalanine or tryptophan.

cdr3_aa	j_call	v_call
CATSRDWGSGSYEQYF	TRBJ2-7	TRBV15
CASSSATGNYYEQYF	TRBJ2-7	TRBV28
CASSGDRVVNYGYTF	TRBJ1-2	TRBV6-1
CAISGGVRGGNTEAFF	TRBJ1-1	TRBV10-3
CASSLVREGPDTQYF	TRBJ2-3	TRBV7-2
CAISEFGGGRYEQYF	TRBJ2-7	TRBV10-3
CASSPRGRDKNTEAFF	TRBJ1-1	TRBV7-9
CAPGPREGGLSTDTQYF	TRBJ2-3	TRBV5-4
CASSQEAVTGLTDTQYF	TRBJ2-3	TRBV4-2
CSARDGRDDTEAFF	TRBJ1-1	TRBV20-1
CASSLVVAGPTGELFF	TRBJ2-2	TRBV5-1
CASSLMRQGPTEAFF	TRBJ1-1	TRBV7-2
CASNLASGDTQYF	TRBJ2-3	TRBV10-2
CATSRDRWRQGGNTIYF	TRBJ1-3	TRBV15
CASSQERPFSGNTIYF	TRBJ1-3	TRBV4-2
CASSPRSQGLSGNTIYF	TRBJ1-3	TRBV5-1
CASTQRRGYSPLHF	TRBJ1-6	TRBV12-3/TRBV12-4
CASSLSTGLNEKLFF	TRBJ1-4	TRBV7-2